Listed below are T cell receptor beta chains from one sample, sequenced in a study of blood T cells in healthy people across ages. TCRdb re-called the 5' RACE reads with MiXCR, one entry per CDR3 protein. Among 800,000 to 1,300,000 distinct CDR3 sequences, around 27% were seen once, and the ten largest hold approximately 0.75%. These same records also appear under a second study, on T cells of mothers and their children.

Sequenced: blood. Every receptor here comes from a girl aged 2-10 years in good health. CDR3s include the opening cysteine and the closing phenylalanine or tryptophan. A D gene is named only where the DNA matches it firmly. Rows may omit the clone size; those that give it use once, few, many or a size class.

V gene	clone size	CDR3 length	J gene	D gene	CDR3 DNA	CDR3 protein
TRBV20-1	few	12	TRBJ2-1	TRBD2	TGCAGTGCTAGCGGGAGGGCCAATGAGCAGTTCTTC	CSASGRANEQFF
TRBV28	few	15	TRBJ2-7	.	TGTGCCAGCAGTGAGAGTAGACCAGTTCAACCCGAGCAGTACTTC	CASSESRPVQPEQYF
TRBV6-5	.	13	TRBJ1-5	.	TGTGCCTGCGGGGGGGGTCGCAATCAGCCCCAGCATTTT	CACGGGRNQPQHF
TRBV9	many	14	TRBJ1-3	.	TGTGCCAGCAGCGGCGAAGTCCCCCTGGACACCATATATTTT	CASSGEVPLDTIYF
TRBV12-3/TRBV12-4	.	13	TRBJ1-4	.	TGTGCCAGCAGTCAATTCTTGAGAGAAAAACTGTTTTTT	CASSQFLREKLFF
TRBV7-2	few	15	TRBJ2-7	TRBD2	TGTGCCAGCAGTTTCCTAGCGGGAGTATGGGACGAGCAGTACTTC	CASSFLAGVWDEQYF
TRBV7-2	.	15	TRBJ2-3	.	TGTGCCAGCAGCTTAGGAACGGCCCGCACAGATACGCAGTATTTT	CASSLGTARTDTQYF
TRBV28	.	14	TRBJ1-2	.	TGTGCCAGCAGTTCCCCAGAAAGTAACTATGGCTACACCTTC	CASSSPESNYGYTF
TRBV6-6	.	13	TRBJ1-1	.	TGTGCCAGCAATTACCCTGGGGGCACTGAAGCTTTCTTT	CASNYPGGTEAFF
TRBV4-3	few	15	TRBJ2-1	TRBD2	TGCGCCAGCAGCCAAGCTAGCGGGGGACACAATGAGCAGTTCTTC	CASSQASGGHNEQFF
TRBV3-1	few	14	TRBJ2-2	.	TGTGCCAGCAGCCCGAGGGAAGCTTCCGGGGAGCTGTTTTTT	CASSPREASGELFF
TRBV4-1	few	15	TRBJ2-7	.	TGCGCCAGCAGCCAAGTCACCGACAGGTACTACGAGCAGTACTTC	CASSQVTDRYYEQYF
TRBV5-1	.	14	TRBJ1-1	TRBD1	TGCGCCAGCAGCTGGCGGGACAGGGGCACTGAAGCTTTCTTT	CASSWRDRGTEAFF